A selection of T cell receptor beta chains follows, all from one sample in a study of shared clonotypes between healthy human individuals. Data came from immunoSEQ multiplex PCR; TCRdb stores just in-frame clones and leaves some out. This sample has approximately 530,000 clones; 90% to 96% occur once, and the top ten carry 0.055% to 0.075%. Material for sequencing was naive CD4+ T cells sorted from blood. These receptors all come from a woman younger than 45 in good health. Each CDR3 is given with its conserved first and last residue. The D gene is left open where the match is weak. Size values are once, few and many counts, or a class for expanded clones, and some rows have none.

CDR3aa	CDR3nt	len	j_gene	v_gene	d_gene	abundance
CASSKRGPGETQYF	TGTGCCAGCAGCAAACGGGGGCCCGGAGAGACCCAGTACTTC	14	TRBJ2-5	TRBV21-1	.	.
CASSERPNGPYEQYF	TGTGCCAGCAGTGAACGACCGAATGGCCCCTACGAGCAGTACTTC	15	TRBJ2-7	TRBV2	.	once
CASSLGLSSYEQYF	TGTGCCAGCAGCCTGGGACTAAGCTCCTACGAGCAGTACTTC	14	TRBJ2-7	TRBV28	TRBD2	.
CASSFSHEFETQYF	TGTGCCAGCAGCTTTAGCCACGAGTTTGAGACCCAGTACTTC	14	TRBJ2-5	TRBV5-8	.	.
CASSQSPVAGGNEQYF	TGTGCCAGTAGCCAAAGTCCAGTAGCGGGAGGGAACGAGCAGTACTTC	16	TRBJ2-7	TRBV19	TRBD2	.
CASSPLAGSTDTQYF	TGTGCCAGCAGTCCTCTAGCGGGAAGCACAGATACGCAGTATTTT	15	TRBJ2-3	TRBV6-5	TRBD2	.
CASSQTSGILDEQFF	TGTGCCAGCAGCCAAACTAGCGGGATCCTCGATGAGCAGTTCTTC	15	TRBJ2-1	TRBV28	TRBD2	.
CASSPRAGLQETQYF	TGTGCCAGTAGTCCAAGAGCGGGGCTACAAGAGACCCAGTACTTC	15	TRBJ2-5	TRBV19	TRBD2	.
CASSKPESGNYGYTF	TGTGCCAGCAGCAAACCGGAGTCGGGAAACTATGGCTACACCTTC	15	TRBJ1-2	TRBV9	.	once
CASTQSGAVYGYTF	TGTGCCAGCACCCAAAGCGGAGCCGTATATGGCTACACCTTC	14	TRBJ1-2	TRBV7-8	.	.
CSVEERPNSPLHF	TGCAGCGTTGAAGAACGACCTAATTCACCCCTCCACTTT	13	TRBJ1-6	TRBV29-1	.	.
CASSPGQVNGQYF	TGCGCCAGCAGCCCCGGACAAGTAAACGGGCAGTACTTC	13	TRBJ2-7	TRBV5-1	.	.
CASSEGIVAGGYEQYF	TGTGCCAGCAGTGAAGGGATAGTAGCGGGAGGGTACGAGCAGTACTTC	16	TRBJ2-7	TRBV6-1	TRBD2	.
CASSELQGAEQYF	TGTGCCAGCAGTGAATTACAGGGGGCCGAGCAGTACTTC	13	TRBJ2-7	TRBV6-1	TRBD1	.
CASSLGAESSTDTQYF	TGCGCCAGCAGCCTCGGGGCTGAATCCAGCACAGATACGCAGTATTTT	16	TRBJ2-3	TRBV5-1	.	.
CASTDNTDTQYF	TGTGCCAGCACCGACAACACAGATACGCAGTATTTT	12	TRBJ2-3	TRBV7-6	.	.
CASSPRSEKLFF	TGTGCCAGCAGTCCACGGTCTGAAAAACTGTTTTTT	12	TRBJ1-4	TRBV6-6	.	.
CATLMDRGTSGELFF	TGTGCCACTTTAATGGACAGGGGGACGTCCGGGGAGCTGTTTTTT	15	TRBJ2-2	TRBV2	TRBD1	.
CASGLSQGYHEQYF	TGTGCTAGTGGTTTGTCACAGGGCTACCACGAGCAGTACTTC	14	TRBJ2-7	TRBV12-5	.	.
CASSFERTFYNSPLHF	TGTGCCAGCAGCTTCGAGAGGACATTCTATAATTCACCCCTCCACTTT	16	TRBJ1-6	TRBV7-8	.	once
CASSYDSYGYTF	TGTGCCAGCAGTTATGACAGCTATGGCTACACCTTC	12	TRBJ1-2	TRBV6-6	.	.
CASSEGDRIYEQYF	TGTGCCAGCAGTGAAGGAGACAGAATCTACGAGCAGTACTTC	14	TRBJ2-7	TRBV6-1	.	.
CSANGEPQHF	TGCAGTGCTAATGGGGAGCCCCAGCATTTT	10	TRBJ1-5	TRBV20-1	.	few
CASSLWSFSREQYF	TGTGCCAGCAGCTTATGGTCCTTTTCCCGCGAGCAGTACTTC	14	TRBJ2-7	TRBV13	.	once
CASREQGFSYEQYF	TGTGCCAGCAGGGAGCAGGGTTTCTCCTACGAGCAGTACTTC	14	TRBJ2-7	TRBV5-5	.	.
CASSSPEDRNTGELFF	TGTGCCAGCAGCTCCCCTGAGGACAGGAACACCGGGGAGCTGTTTTTT	16	TRBJ2-2	TRBV7-8	.	.
CASSLAEAKHRPQYF	TGTGCCAGCAGCTTAGCGGAAGCCAAGCATCGTCCGCAGTATTTT	15	TRBJ2-3	TRBV11-2	.	.
CASSPGRYYGYTF	TGTGCCAGCAGCCCCGGACGGTACTATGGCTACACCTTC	13	TRBJ1-2	TRBV28	.	.
CASSVEGLALQTQYF	TGTGCCAGCAGCGTAGAAGGACTAGCCTTGCAGACCCAGTACTTC	15	TRBJ2-5	TRBV9	TRBD2	.
CASSSPSGNLYGEQFF	TGTGCCAGCAGCTCCCCTAGCGGGAACCTCTACGGTGAGCAGTTCTTC	16	TRBJ2-1	TRBV7-8	TRBD2	few
CAVTSSGEQYF	TGTGCCGTCACTAGCTCCGGCGAGCAGTACTTC	11	TRBJ2-7	TRBV28	.	.
CASRLAGGTDTQYF	TGTGCCAGTCGACTAGCGGGAGGCACAGATACGCAGTATTTT	14	TRBJ2-3	TRBV2	TRBD2	.
CASSLVVEGSWNTEAFF	TGCGCCAGCAGCTTGGTAGTGGAGGGCAGTTGGAACACTGAAGCTTTCTTT	17	TRBJ1-1	TRBV5-1	.	.
CASTSSGRAIDTQYF	TGTGCCAGTACCTCTTCCGGGAGGGCCATAGATACGCAGTATTTT	15	TRBJ2-3	TRBV19	TRBD2	.
CASSLGGTGYSEAFF	TGTGCCAGCAGCTTAGGCGGGACAGGTTATTCTGAAGCTTTCTTT	15	TRBJ1-1	TRBV11-2	TRBD1	.
CASSIVGQGIGNQPQHF	TGTGCCAGTAGTATAGTCGGACAGGGGATAGGCAATCAGCCCCAGCATTTT	17	TRBJ1-5	TRBV19	TRBD1	.
CASSFTETQYF	TGTGCCAGCAGCTTTACCGAGACCCAGTACTTC	11	TRBJ2-5	TRBV11-3	.	.
CASSLGGRTGVQETQYF	TGTGCCAGCAGCTTAGGAGGCAGGACAGGGGTGCAAGAGACCCAGTACTTC	17	TRBJ2-5	TRBV7-9	TRBD1	.
CASSYTSGGIPYEQYF	TGTGCCAGCAGTTACACTTCAGGGGGAATCCCCTACGAGCAGTACTTC	16	TRBJ2-7	TRBV6-5	TRBD1	.
CASSLEKTISGYTF	TGTGCCAGCAGCTTAGAGAAAACCATTTCAGGCTACACCTTC	14	TRBJ1-2	TRBV5-4	.	.
CASGAYEQYF	TGTGCCAGCGGGGCCTACGAGCAGTACTTC	10	TRBJ2-7	TRBV28	.	once
CASSLMLSPDSPLHF	TGCGCCAGCAGCTTGATGTTGTCACCGGATTCACCCCTCCACTTT	15	TRBJ1-6	TRBV5-1	.	.
CASSMSEKLFF	TGTGCCAGCAGTATGAGTGAAAAACTGTTTTTT	11	TRBJ1-4	TRBV2	.	.
CASSLGTQGNEQYF	TGTGCCAGCAGCCTCGGAACGCAGGGGAACGAGCAGTACTTC	14	TRBJ2-7	TRBV4-2	.	once
CASSPSRGPSTNEKLFF	TGTGCCAGCTCACCTTCCAGGGGACCTTCAACTAATGAAAAACTGTTTTTT	17	TRBJ1-4	TRBV18	.	.
CASSRGQVFDQPQHF	TGTGCCAGCAGCAGGGGGCAAGTATTCGATCAGCCCCAGCATTTT	15	TRBJ1-5	TRBV2	TRBD1	.
CASSRGASGSYTQYF	TGTGCCAGCAGCAGGGGGGCTAGCGGGTCCTATACGCAGTATTTT	15	TRBJ2-3	TRBV2	.	.
CASRAGDRGVNTEAFF	TGTGCCAGCAGGGCCGGAGACAGGGGGGTAAACACTGAAGCTTTCTTT	16	TRBJ1-1	TRBV6-6	TRBD1	.
CASREISASGSYEQYF	TGTGCCAGCAGGGAGATTTCGGCTAGCGGGAGCTACGAGCAGTACTTC	16	TRBJ2-7	TRBV2	TRBD2	.
CASSKVVPGEQFF	TGTGCCAGCAGCAAAGTCGTACCGGGGGAGCAGTTCTTC	13	TRBJ2-1	TRBV28	.	once
CASSSTGTNYGYTF	TGTGCCAGCAGCTCGACAGGGACTAACTATGGCTACACCTTC	14	TRBJ1-2	TRBV5-8	TRBD1	.
CASTGDRGSEQYF	TGTGCCAGCACGGGGGACAGGGGCTCCGAGCAGTACTTC	13	TRBJ2-7	TRBV2	TRBD1	.
CATSRPGTGNQPQHF	TGTGCCACCAGCAGGCCCGGGACAGGCAATCAGCCCCAGCATTTT	15	TRBJ1-5	TRBV15	TRBD1	.
CAISGGLDTYEQYF	TGTGCCATCAGTGGCGGTCTTGACACCTACGAGCAGTACTTC	14	TRBJ2-7	TRBV10-3	.	.
CASSTSQTYSTEAFF	TGCGCCAGCAGCACGAGTCAGACCTATTCTACTGAAGCTTTCTTT	15	TRBJ1-1	TRBV5-1	.	.